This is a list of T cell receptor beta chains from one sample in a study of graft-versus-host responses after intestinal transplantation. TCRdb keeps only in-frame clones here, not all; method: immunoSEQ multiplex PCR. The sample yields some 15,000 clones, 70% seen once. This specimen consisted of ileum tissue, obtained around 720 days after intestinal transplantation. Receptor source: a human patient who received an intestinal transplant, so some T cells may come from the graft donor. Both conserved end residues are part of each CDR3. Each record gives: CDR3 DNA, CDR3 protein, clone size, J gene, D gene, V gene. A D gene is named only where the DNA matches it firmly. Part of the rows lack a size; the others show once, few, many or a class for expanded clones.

cdr3_nt: TGTGCCAGCAGTTTTCTGTTACCGGGACACTATTCACCCCTCCACTTT
cdr3_aa: CASSFLLPGHYSPLHF
clone_size: .
j_call: TRBJ1-6
d_call: .
v_call: TRBV6-5

cdr3_nt: TGTGCCAGCACCGAAACCAGGGCGGGGAACACTGAAGCTTTCTTT
cdr3_aa: CASTETRAGNTEAFF
clone_size: few
j_call: TRBJ1-1
d_call: .
v_call: TRBV5-4

cdr3_nt: TGCGCCAGCAGCTTGGTGGCGGGGGGCTCTGGGGCCAACGTCCTGACTTTC
cdr3_aa: CASSLVAGGSGANVLTF
clone_size: .
j_call: TRBJ2-6
d_call: TRBD2
v_call: TRBV5-1

cdr3_nt: TGTGCCAGCAGTCGTTGGCCAGTACTCTATGGCTACACCTTC
cdr3_aa: CASSRWPVLYGYTF
clone_size: .
j_call: TRBJ1-2
d_call: .
v_call: TRBV28

cdr3_nt: TGTGCCAGCAGCTTAGGCGGTGGCCGTGGTAGGGAGACCCAGTACTTC
cdr3_aa: CASSLGGGRGRETQYF
clone_size: few
j_call: TRBJ2-5
d_call: .
v_call: TRBV11-3

cdr3_nt: TGCGCCAGCAGCCCGACTAGCGTTCACAATGAGCAGTTCTTC
cdr3_aa: CASSPTSVHNEQFF
clone_size: .
j_call: TRBJ2-1
d_call: TRBD2
v_call: TRBV5-1

cdr3_nt: TGTGCCAGCAGTTCCACCGGGACAGGGGGCGACGAGCAGTACTTC
cdr3_aa: CASSSTGTGGDEQYF
clone_size: .
j_call: TRBJ2-7
d_call: TRBD1
v_call: TRBV28

cdr3_nt: TGTGCCAGCAGCTTAGGGGTTGTTAGGCCCACAGATACGCAGTATTTT
cdr3_aa: CASSLGVVRPTDTQYF
clone_size: .
j_call: TRBJ2-3
d_call: .
v_call: TRBV11-2

cdr3_nt: TGTGCCATCAGTGAACGAGATAGCAATCAGCCCCAGCATTTT
cdr3_aa: CAISERDSNQPQHF
clone_size: .
j_call: TRBJ1-5
d_call: .
v_call: TRBV10-3

cdr3_nt: TGTGCCAGCAGCCACGGGGGGGTATACAATGAGCAGTTCTTC
cdr3_aa: CASSHGGVYNEQFF
clone_size: few
j_call: TRBJ2-1
d_call: TRBD2
v_call: TRBV7-2

cdr3_nt: TGTGCCAGCAGTTTAAATGGGGTGTGGGAAAAACTGTTTTTT
cdr3_aa: CASSLNGVWEKLFF
clone_size: .
j_call: TRBJ1-4
d_call: .
v_call: TRBV28

cdr3_nt: TGTGCCAGCAGCCGACAGGGGGCCTCTCCCTACAATGAGCAGTTCTTC
cdr3_aa: CASSRQGASPYNEQFF
clone_size: few
j_call: TRBJ2-1
d_call: TRBD1
v_call: TRBV11-3

cdr3_nt: TGTGCCAGCAGTTATGGGGAGAACACTGAAGCTTTCTTT
cdr3_aa: CASSYGENTEAFF
clone_size: .
j_call: TRBJ1-1
d_call: .
v_call: TRBV6-5

cdr3_nt: TGCGCCAGCAGCTCCTCCACTGGCGGGACCTACAATGAGCAGTTCTTC
cdr3_aa: CASSSSTGGTYNEQFF
clone_size: .
j_call: TRBJ2-1
d_call: .
v_call: TRBV5-1

cdr3_nt: TGTGCCAGCAGTGGGACAAACACCGGGGAGCTGTTTTTT
cdr3_aa: CASSGTNTGELFF
clone_size: .
j_call: TRBJ2-2
d_call: .
v_call: TRBV6-4

cdr3_nt: TGTGCCAGCAGCTTGGTATGGACAGCTGGTGGCTACACCTTC
cdr3_aa: CASSLVWTAGGYTF
clone_size: .
j_call: TRBJ1-2
d_call: .
v_call: TRBV5-5

cdr3_nt: TGTGCCAGCAGTTTCCGGGACAGGCCCTACGAGCAGTACTTC
cdr3_aa: CASSFRDRPYEQYF
clone_size: .
j_call: TRBJ2-7
d_call: TRBD1
v_call: TRBV28

cdr3_nt: TGTGCCAGTAGTATAGATCGTTCCCGGCCCGCGATGAACACTGAAGCTTTCTTT
cdr3_aa: CASSIDRSRPAMNTEAFF
clone_size: .
j_call: TRBJ1-1
d_call: .
v_call: TRBV19

cdr3_nt: TGTGCCAGCTCTATGGGACTAGCGGCCACAGATACGCAGTATTTT
cdr3_aa: CASSMGLAATDTQYF
clone_size: .
j_call: TRBJ2-3
d_call: TRBD2
v_call: TRBV18

cdr3_nt: TGTGCCAGCAGCATCCTACCAGGCTACACCGGGGAGCTGTTTTTT
cdr3_aa: CASSILPGYTGELFF
clone_size: .
j_call: TRBJ2-2
d_call: .
v_call: TRBV11-2

cdr3_nt: TGTGCCAGCTCACCGGCAGGCCCCTACGAGCAGTACTTC
cdr3_aa: CASSPAGPYEQYF
clone_size: .
j_call: TRBJ2-7
d_call: .
v_call: TRBV18

cdr3_nt: TGTGCCAGCAGCTTGAAGGGAGGCTCCAACTATGGCTACACCTTC
cdr3_aa: CASSLKGGSNYGYTF
clone_size: .
j_call: TRBJ1-2
d_call: .
v_call: TRBV7-4

cdr3_nt: TGTGCCAGCAGTGCCCAGGGATTTTATAATTCACCCCTCCACTTT
cdr3_aa: CASSAQGFYNSPLHF
clone_size: .
j_call: TRBJ1-6
d_call: .
v_call: TRBV2